This TCR beta chain originates from a study of T and B cells in COVID-19 patients. About this clonotype itself: The junction does not match germline at one end; this may be a read error.

From blood, about 230-500 ng of genomic DNA served as TRB template. Multiplex PCR with BIOMED2 TRB-A/B primer pools amplified TRB rearrangements. TCRdb passed the multiplex PCR reads through MiXCR, listing each CDR3 protein once. The data contain approximately 17,000 distinct CDR3 sequences, roughly 28% of them seen just once; the ten biggest clones take up 3.5% to 5.5%. The origin of this receptor is a human donor who had recovered from COVID-19. Sequenced input: blood.

CDR3: CASSSSLRDTMF. The CDR3 DNA reads TGTGCCAGCAGCTCTTCCCTCCGGGACACTATGTTC. The V gene is TRBV7-6, the J gene TRBJ2-7; tentative D call: TRBD1 (6 bases). The CDR3 contains 12 residues. CDR1 and CDR2 (germline): SGHVS, FNYEAQ.